This T cell receptor beta chain came from a study of cytomegalovirus exposure and HLA in healthy donors. Study outcomes and limitations: First-cohort TCR clusters tended to co-occur in the approximately 110 validation repertoires, a later analysis found.

With respect to this clone: Antigen specificity is unknown.

Some clones are missing from TCRdb's copy, which holds only in-frame ones; the method was immunoSEQ multiplex PCR. Among more than 85,000 clones listed, about 92% were seen once. This clonotype was obtained from a woman under 30 in good health and CMV-seronegative. Sequenced input: PBMCs.

CDR3 sequence: CASSLGQQDYEQYF. The DNA for the CDR3 is TGTGCCAGCAGCTTAGGACAGCAGGACTACGAGCAGTACTTC. This chain uses TRBV7-6 with TRBJ2-7; D might be TRBD1 (5 bases). This CDR3 comprises 14 residues. Germline CDR1 and CDR2: SGHVS and FNYEAQ. The V and J ends lost 1 base and 3 bases respectively, with 10 bases between them.